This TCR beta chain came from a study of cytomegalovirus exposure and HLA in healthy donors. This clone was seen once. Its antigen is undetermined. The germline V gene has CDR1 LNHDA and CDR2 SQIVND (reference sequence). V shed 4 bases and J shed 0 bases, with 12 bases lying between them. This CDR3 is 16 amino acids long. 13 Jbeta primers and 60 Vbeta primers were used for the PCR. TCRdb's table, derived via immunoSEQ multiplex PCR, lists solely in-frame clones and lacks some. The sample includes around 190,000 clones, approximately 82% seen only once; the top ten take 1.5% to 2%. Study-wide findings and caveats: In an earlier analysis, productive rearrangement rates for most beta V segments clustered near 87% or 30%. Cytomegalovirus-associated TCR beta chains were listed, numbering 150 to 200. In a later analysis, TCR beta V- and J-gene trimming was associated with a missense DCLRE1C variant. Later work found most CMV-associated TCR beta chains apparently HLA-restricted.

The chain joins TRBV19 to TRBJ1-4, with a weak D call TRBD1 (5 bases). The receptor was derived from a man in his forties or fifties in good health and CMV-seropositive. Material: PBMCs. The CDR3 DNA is TGTGCCAGTAGTAAGGGACTCGGTGCAACTAATGAAAAACTGTTTTTT. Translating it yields CASSKGLGATNEKLFF.